This entry is about one T cell receptor beta chain. The data are from a study of cytomegalovirus exposure and HLA in healthy donors. Germline V gene data show CDR1 as SGHNT and CDR2 as YYREEE (reference sequence). V dropped 0 bases and J dropped 2 bases, with 11 bases sitting between them. CDR3 length equals 15 residues. Primers included in the PCR were 60 Vbeta and 13 Jbeta primers. Generated by immunoSEQ multiplex PCR, the TCRdb table keeps only in-frame clones and is missing some. This table has some 170,000 clones, 80% appearing once. Sequencing was carried out using PBMCs. The rearrangement joins TRBV5-4 to TRBJ2-5; the D gene is possibly TRBD2 (5 bases). The sequence was obtained from a man between 18 and 35 years old in good health and CMV-seropositive. The CDR3 here is CASSLGATTQETQYF. As DNA, the CDR3 is TGTGCCAGCAGCTTGGGAGCGACTACTCAAGAGACCCAGTACTTC.